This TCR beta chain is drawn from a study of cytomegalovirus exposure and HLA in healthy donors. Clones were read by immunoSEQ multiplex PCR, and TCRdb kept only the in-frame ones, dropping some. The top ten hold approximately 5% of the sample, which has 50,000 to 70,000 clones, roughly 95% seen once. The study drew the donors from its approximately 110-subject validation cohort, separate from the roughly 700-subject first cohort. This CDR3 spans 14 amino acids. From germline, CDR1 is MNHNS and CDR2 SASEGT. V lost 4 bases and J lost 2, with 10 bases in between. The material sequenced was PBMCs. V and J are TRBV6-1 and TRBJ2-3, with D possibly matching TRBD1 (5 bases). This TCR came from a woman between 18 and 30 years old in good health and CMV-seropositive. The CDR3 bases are TGTGCCAGCAGTGGGGGCCCTTTCACAGATACGCAGTATTTT. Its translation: CASSGGPFTDTQYF.